This TCR beta chain was identified during a study of cytomegalovirus exposure and HLA in healthy donors. General study results and limits: Rarity held for most TCR sequences, but there were some public TCRs that occurred in many donors. Reports credit the classifier with highly specific, highly sensitive diagnosis of cytomegalovirus status.

The donors gave bone marrow, and they were healthy. Notes on this clone: Its antigen is unidentified.

Trimming took off 0 bases at V and 6 bases at J, with 3 bases between the two ends. The CDR3 has 12 residues. Germline V lookup: CDR1 KGHSH, CDR2 LQKENI. PCR was performed using 60 Vbeta and 13 Jbeta primers. Assay: immunoSEQ multiplex PCR; the TCRdb copy retains only in-frame clones and omits some. The table lists about 85,000 clones, less than 80% of them singletons. The sequenced sample was PBMCs. The source is a young man in good health and CMV-seronegative. V and J are TRBV18 and TRBJ1-5, with D hard to call. In DNA, the CDR3 is TGTGCCAGCTCACCACCAGCTCAGCCCCAGCATTTT. It specifies CASSPPAQPQHF.